Listed here is a single TCR beta chain. Its antigen is still unknown. Autologous stem cell transplantation was followed by relapse in every patient, and brentuximab vedotin exposure varied. Best responses fell into complete response, partial response or progressive disease. The entry originates in a study of PD-1 blockade in classical Hodgkin lymphoma. General study findings and limits: It was reported that newly diagnosed patients had less baseline TCR diversity than healthy donors. Researchers reported that CD4+ TCR diversity, though not CD8+, rose significantly by C4D1.

Here immunoSEQ multiplex PCR was the method, and the copy in TCRdb shows in-frame clones only, minus some. The sample holds 90,000 to 130,000 clones, 70% to 90% seen once. The CDR3 loop spans 15 amino acids. In germline, CDR1 is MNHEY, CDR2 SVGAGI. The V gene lost 5 bases and the J gene lost 5 bases, with 16 bases spanning the gap. The receptor was isolated from a human donor with classical Hodgkin lymphoma. The material sequenced was peripheral blood mononuclear cells (PBMCs), taken before the second cycle of nivolumab. The V and J genes are TRBV6-5 and TRBJ1-5; TRBD1 is a possible D gene (5 bases). As DNA, the CDR3 is TGTGCCAGCAGTCCGGGACGCCTGGCGGATCAGCCCCAGCATTTT. Its translation: CASSPGRLADQPQHF.